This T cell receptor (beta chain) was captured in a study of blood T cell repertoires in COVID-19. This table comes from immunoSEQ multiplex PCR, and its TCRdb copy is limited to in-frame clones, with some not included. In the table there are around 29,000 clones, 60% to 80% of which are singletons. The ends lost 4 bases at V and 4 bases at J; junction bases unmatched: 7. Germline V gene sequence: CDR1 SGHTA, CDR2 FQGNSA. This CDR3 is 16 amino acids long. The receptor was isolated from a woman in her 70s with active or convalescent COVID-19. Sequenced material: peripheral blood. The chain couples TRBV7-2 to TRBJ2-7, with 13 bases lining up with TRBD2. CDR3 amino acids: CASSSYTSGREYEQYF. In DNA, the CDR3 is TGTGCCAGCAGCTCCTATACTAGCGGGAGGGAGTACGAGCAGTACTTC.